This TCR beta chain was recorded in a study of blood T cell repertoires in COVID-19. In the study overall: Samples taken during acute and convalescent COVID-19 were collected in the United States, Italy and Spain. T cells, B-cell-depleted T cells, or PBMCs supplied cDNA or gDNA.

Profiled with immunoSEQ multiplex PCR; TCRdb holds only in-frame clones, not every one. The top ten hold 4.8% of the sample, which has 120,000 or so clones, 87% seen once. This clone appeared a few times. The receptor comes from a human donor in a cohort sampled during active COVID-19. Material for sequencing was peripheral blood.

CDR3 amino acids: CASSQGNEQFF. The CDR3 DNA is TGTGCCAGCAGCCAGGGGAATGAGCAGTTCTTC. The J gene is TRBJ2-1, the V gene TRBV7-3, with D perhaps TRBD1 (6 bases). With 5 bases removed from V and 7 bases from J, the gap between germline ends came to 6 bases. Germline V gene sequence: CDR1 SGHTA, CDR2 FQGTGA. This CDR3 is built from 11 residues.